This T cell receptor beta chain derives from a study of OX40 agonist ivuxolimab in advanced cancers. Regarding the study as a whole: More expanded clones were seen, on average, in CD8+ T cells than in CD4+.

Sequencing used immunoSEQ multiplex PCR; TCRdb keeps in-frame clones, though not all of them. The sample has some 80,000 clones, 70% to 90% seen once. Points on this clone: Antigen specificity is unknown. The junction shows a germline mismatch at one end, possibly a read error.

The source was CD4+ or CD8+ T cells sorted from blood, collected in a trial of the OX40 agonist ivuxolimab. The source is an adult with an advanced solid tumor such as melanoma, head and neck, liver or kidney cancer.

CDR3 nucleotides: TGCAGCGCTGAAGGGGATTCAGCTGAAGCTTTCTTT. Translated, it gives CSAEGDSAEAFF. The genes are TRBV29-1 and TRBJ1-1; D perhaps matches TRBD1 (5 bases). This CDR3 comprises 12 residues. The V gene's germline CDR1 is SQVTM and CDR2 ANQGSEA.